Listed here are 3 T cell receptor beta chains from one sample, sequenced in a study of vaccination and CD4 T cells after COVID-19 (dated by TCRdb to between 2022 and 2023). Explained via the paper, the treatment or condition label denotes: roughly 10-day PBMC culture with coronavirus spike peptide pools or control peptides (ViraFEST assay). Libraries came from PCR. The sequencer was an Illumina iSeq 100. TCR sequencing of DNA from cultured CD4+ T cells used the Oncomine TCR Beta short-read assay at the Johns Hopkins FTIC core. Clones were called with MiXCR by TCRdb after fastp trimmed the public reads at Q25, and only in-frame beta chains were retained. For every CDR3 protein sequence, its rows merge into one entry that carries the most common genes and DNA. Present in this sample are about 12,000 distinct CDR3 sequences, 50% to 75% of which were seen just once. Together, the top ten hold more than 7% of the sample.

Their recognized antigens are unknown. The sequencing sample was made of CD4+ T cells from blood, cultured in vitro. These receptors were collected from a human donor who had recovered from COVID-19.

The chain has TRBV20-1 and TRBJ1-5; 7 bases fit TRBD1. Germline lookup yields CDR1 DFQATT and CDR2 SNEGSKA (reference sequence). CDR3 size: 16 residues. The V gene end was trimmed by 6 bases and the J gene end by 0 bases; junction bases not matched to a gene: 11. CDR3 residues: CSAGNQGVDSNQPQHF. The DNA of the CDR3 is TGCAGTGCCGGAAATCAGGGGGTCGATAGCAATCAGCCCCAGCATTTT.

The V gene is TRBV7-8, the J gene TRBJ1-4; TRBD1 aligns across 11 bases. This CDR3 has 15 amino acids. In germline, CDR1 is SGHVS, CDR2 FQNEAQ. Trimming removed 4 bases from V and 7 bases from J; junction bases left unmatched: 5. The CDR3 DNA reads as TGTGCCAGCAGCTACCGGACAGGGGGCCTTGAAAAACTGTTTTTT. It codes for CASSYRTGGLEKLFF.

The J gene is TRBJ2-7, the V gene TRBV7-3; D is unresolved. This CDR3 is 13 amino acids long. V dropped 3 bases and J dropped 4 bases, with 10 bases sitting between them. Germline V gene data show CDR1 as SGHTA and CDR2 as FQGTGA. CDR3 DNA sequence: TGTGCCAGCAGCTTGAATTCCGGATACGAGCAGTACTTC. Amino acid sequence: CASSLNSGYEQYF.